Listed here are 31 T cell receptor beta chains from one sample, sequenced in a study of STAT3 mutations in large granular lymphocyte leukemia. Points from the study as a whole: In T-cell large granular lymphocyte leukemia, about half of patients showed multiple immunodominant subclonotypes.

The antigens these receptors bind are not known. Clones were read by immunoSEQ multiplex PCR, and TCRdb kept only the in-frame ones, dropping some. The sample holds more than 3,500 clones, more than 75% seen once. The sequenced sample consisted of peripheral blood mononuclear cells. The receptor set was obtained from a boy aged 5-17 years with T-cell large granular lymphocyte leukemia. Some clones in this sample may be carry-over from other donors' samples.

This clone came up a few times. J is TRBJ2-7 and V is TRBV10-3; D not resolved. Looked up from germline, CDR1 is ENHRY and CDR2 is SYGVKD. CDR3 length: 12 amino acids. V was shortened by 2 bases and J by 5 bases, with 7 bases between the two germline ends. CDR3 in amino acids: CAISEEGHEQYF. The CDR3 nucleotides are TGTGCCATCAGTGAGGAAGGCCACGAGCAGTACTTC.

As concerns this clone: The same CDR3 can be traced to other DNA sequences in this sample. The chain carries TRBV5-6 and TRBJ2-7; no reliable D call. The CDR3 consists of 14 residues. Germline CDR1 SGHDT, CDR2 YYEEEE. V shed 5 bases and J shed 2 bases, with 14 bases lying between them. CDR3 DNA sequence: TGTGCCAGCAGTTACCCGAGGCCACCCTACGAGCAGTACTTC. This gives the protein CASSYPRPPYEQYF.

This clone was picked up a small number of times. The rearrangement links TRBV6-4 to TRBJ2-1, with 12 bases fitting TRBD1. The germline CDR1 and CDR2 sequences are MRHNA and SNTAGT. J lost 8 bases, V lost 4 bases, and 3 bases had no gene match. The CDR3 runs 14 residues. The CDR3 DNA reads TGTGCCAGCAGTGCGGGGACAGGGGGCGATGAGCAGTTCTTC. This translates into CASSAGTGGDEQFF.

The J gene is TRBJ1-3, the V gene TRBV30, with a tentative D call TRBD1 (5 bases). Trimming took 2 bases from V and 9 from J, leaving 11 bases between them. Germline-derived CDR1 and CDR2 are GTSNPN and SVGIG (reference sequence). CDR3 size: 12 residues. CDR3 sequence: CAWSPPGGTIYF. CDR3 in DNA: TGTGCCTGGAGTCCCCCTGGGGGCACCATATATTTT.

The chain employs TRBV5-4 and TRBJ2-1; 16 bases are shared with TRBD2. Per germline, CDR1 SGHNT and CDR2 YYREEE (reference sequence). This CDR3 region has 15 residues. V lost 3 bases, J lost 8 bases, and 2 bases stayed unmatched. Here the CDR3 DNA reads TGTGCCAGCAGCTGGGGACTAGCGGGAGGGGATGAGCAGTTCTTC. Translation: CASSWGLAGGDEQFF.

V usage is TRBV2 and J usage is TRBJ1-5; possibly TRBD1 for D (6 bases). Germline V gives CDR1 SNHLY, CDR2 FYNNEI. V was shortened by 2 bases and J by 0 bases, with 8 bases between the two germline ends. This CDR3 is built from 15 residues. The CDR3 region has the DNA TGTGCCAGCAGTGAAAAGGGGGTTAGCAATCAGCCCCAGCATTTT. This sequence encodes CASSEKGVSNQPQHF.

The chain carries TRBV7-9 and TRBJ1-1; D possibly corresponds to TRBD1 (5 bases). The V gene lost 3 bases and the J gene lost 7 bases, with 21 bases spanning the gap. The CDR3 runs to 16 residues. Germline loops: CDR1 SEHNR, CDR2 FQNEAQ (reference sequence). The CDR3 loop is CASSLEWRGSSLEAFF. The DNA of the CDR3 is TGTGCCAGCAGCTTGGAGTGGAGGGGCTCGTCCCTTGAAGCTTTCTTT.

This clone was detected only a few times. The chain uses TRBV28 and TRBJ2-1; no definite D call. From germline, CDR1 is MDHEN and CDR2 SYDVKM. The CDR3 runs to 12 residues. Between the trimmed V and J ends, which lost 4 bases and 10 bases, there was a span of 11 bases. CDR3: CASSSRRWEQFF. The CDR3 nucleotides read TGTGCCAGCAGTTCCAGGCGTTGGGAGCAGTTCTTC.

The chain couples TRBV6-5 to TRBJ1-2; 7 bases align to TRBD1. V trimming: 4 bases; J trimming: 5 bases; junction bases outside the gene matches: 7. The CDR3 extends over 14 amino acids. The germline CDR1 and CDR2 sequences are MNHEY and SVGAGI. The CDR3 loop is CASSSLTGRYGYTF. The DNA for the CDR3 is TGTGCCAGCAGTTCCTTGACAGGGCGTTATGGCTACACCTTC.

The chain has TRBV13 and TRBJ2-7; 9 positions agree with TRBD1. Looked up from germline, CDR1 is PRHDT and CDR2 is FYEKMQ (reference sequence). The V segment lost 5 bases and the J segment 4 bases; nucleotides outside the gene matches: 3. The CDR3 length is 13 residues. The CDR3 reads CASSPGTGYEQYF. As DNA, the CDR3 is TGTGCCAGCAGCCCAGGGACAGGGTACGAGCAGTACTTC.

This sequence joins TRBV5-6 and TRBJ2-7; unclear D gene. The length of the CDR3 is 15 residues. The germline CDR1 and CDR2 sequences are SGHDT and YYEEEE. V was cut by 1 base and J by 2 bases, with 13 bases left in between. CDR3: CASSLYVGFAYEQYF. In nucleotides, the CDR3 is TGTGCCAGCAGCTTGTATGTAGGGTTCGCCTACGAGCAGTACTTC.

The table lists this clone with a count of one. The chain uses TRBV7-9 and TRBJ2-4; TRBD1 aligns across 7 bases. From germline, CDR1 is SEHNR and CDR2 FQNEAQ (reference sequence). The V and J ends lost 5 bases and 0 bases, in that order; junction bases with no gene match: 7. The CDR3 extends over 16 amino acids. The CDR3 loop is CASSPLTGEAKNIQYF. CDR3 nucleotide sequence: TGTGCCAGCAGCCCACTCACAGGGGAAGCCAAAAACATTCAGTACTTC.

CDR3 region: CAWSPSGPYYEQYF. CDR3 nucleotide sequence: TGTGCCTGGAGTCCCTCGGGACCCTACTACGAGCAGTACTTC. This chain joins TRBV30 and TRBJ2-7; D might be TRBD1 or TRBD2, each matching 5 bases. Trimming pared 2 bases from V and 3 bases from J, leaving 14 bases between. The CDR3 is made up of 14 amino acids. The germline CDR1 and CDR2 sequences are GTSNPN and SVGIG (reference sequence).

The genes are TRBV5-4 and TRBJ2-7; 9 nucleotides agree with TRBD1. The ends lost 2 bases at V and 2 bases at J; junction bases unmatched: 5. Germline CDR1 reads SGHNT; CDR2 reads YYREEE (reference sequence). This CDR3 is built from 15 residues. CDR3 residues: CASSLRTGETYEQYF. CDR3 DNA sequence: TGTGCCAGCAGCTTAAGGACAGGGGAGACCTACGAGCAGTACTTC.

This clone was observed once. In DNA, the CDR3 is TGCGCCAGCAGCTTAACCGGGGCTTCAGATACGCAGTATTTT. This encodes CASSLTGASDTQYF. V is TRBV5-1 and J is TRBJ2-3, with D perhaps given as TRBD1 or TRBD2 (5 bases each). Germline CDR1 is SGHRS and CDR2 is YFSETQ. This CDR3 has 14 amino acids. The V end lost 2 bases, the J end lost 4 bases, and 11 bases lay between the germline ends.

This sequence joins TRBV5-1 and TRBJ2-3; 12 positions match TRBD2. With 0 bases clipped from V and 0 bases from J, the junction kept 2 bases outside the gene matches. The germline V gene encodes CDR1 SGHRS and CDR2 YFSETQ. CDR3 size: 17 residues. The CDR3 loop reads CASSLGGTSGSTDTQYF. In DNA, the CDR3 is TGCGCCAGCAGCTTGGGGGGGACTAGCGGGAGCACAGATACGCAGTATTTT.

This rearrangement joins TRBV5-1 to TRBJ2-7; tentatively, D is TRBD1 (6 bases). Germline CDR1 is SGHRS and CDR2 is YFSETQ. The CDR3 runs to 16 residues. V was cut by 4 bases and J by 4 bases, with 21 bases left in between. The CDR3 sequence is CASSLSNSGHLYEQYF. The CDR3 bases are TGCGCCAGCAGCCTTTCAAACTCGGGACACCTATACGAGCAGTACTTC. Using reference TRBV5-1 and TRBJ2-7 for the parts outside the CDR3, the full variable domain is KAGVTQTPRYLIKTRGQQVTLSCSPISGHRSVSWYQQTPGQGLQFLFEYFSETQRNKGNFPGRFSGRQFSNSRSEMNVSTLELGDSALYLCASSLSNSGHLYEQYFGPGTRLTVT.

The genes are TRBV5-8 and TRBJ1-4, with D uncertain. This CDR3 is 12 amino acids long. Germline CDR1 reads SGHTS; CDR2 reads YDEGEE. Trimming cost V 3 bases and J 3 bases, with 3 bases left between them. The CDR3 bases are TGTGCCAGCAGCTCAGCTAATGAAAAACTGTTTTTT. Residues: CASSSANEKLFF.

V gene TRBV7-9 combines with J gene TRBJ1-2, with TRBD1 as a possible D gene (6 bases). CDR1 SEHNR and CDR2 FQNEAQ come from the germline V gene (reference sequence). CDR3 length: 14 amino acids. V was shortened by 8 bases and J by 3 bases, with 16 bases between the two germline ends. In nucleotides, the CDR3 is TGTGCCAGCTCCACGCGGGACACCCACTATGGCTACACCTTC. This codes for CASSTRDTHYGYTF.

This clone has just one count. The chain is built from TRBV5-6 and TRBJ1-6; 9 nucleotides agree with TRBD1. The CDR3 length is 16 residues. V lost 1 base, J lost 8 bases, and 7 bases stayed unmatched. CDR1 is SGHDT, CDR2 YYEEEE, per germline. This CDR3 reads CASSLSTGGWYSPLHF. The CDR3, as DNA: TGTGCCAGCAGCTTGAGTACAGGGGGCTGGTATTCACCCCTCCACTTT.

This chain connects TRBV29-1 to TRBJ2-7, with D perhaps matching TRBD1 (6 bases). The ends were cut back, 2 bases at V and 3 bases at J, with 8 bases in the middle. From germline, CDR1 is SQVTM and CDR2 ANQGSEA. This CDR3 has 12 amino acids. CDR3 coding DNA: TGCAGCGTTGAACAGGGGCGCTACGAGCAGTACTTC. Amino acids: CSVEQGRYEQYF.

This clone was seen more than once but under ten times. V usage is TRBV9 and J usage is TRBJ1-3, with D uncertain. The germline gives CDR1 SGDLS, CDR2 YYNGEE. V lost 4 bases, J lost 0 bases, and 8 bases lay in between. The CDR3 extends over 14 amino acids. The CDR3 sequence: CASSQKDSGNTIYF. CDR3 coding DNA: TGTGCCAGCAGCCAGAAGGACTCTGGAAACACCATATATTTT.

This clone was seen just once. This sequence joins TRBV30 and TRBJ2-6, with 8 positions matching TRBD1. Germline V lookup: CDR1 GTSNPN, CDR2 SVGIG (reference sequence). After removal of 0 bases from V and 2 bases from J, the junction contained 6 bases not matched to a gene. This CDR3 is 17 amino acids long. DNA for the CDR3: TGTGCCTGGAGTGTCACTGGACAGGGTCCTGGGGCCAACGTCCTGACTTTC. This encodes CAWSVTGQGPGANVLTF.

The V call is TRBV4-1, the J call TRBJ2-3; 12 nucleotides agree with TRBD2. V was clipped by 0 bases and J by 3 bases; unmatched bases: 4. The CDR3 totals 17 residues. Per germline, CDR1 MGHRA and CDR2 YSYEKL. In DNA, the CDR3 is TGCGCCAGCAGCCAAGATCCTAGCGGGGGGGCAACAGATACGCAGTATTTT. Translated: CASSQDPSGGATDTQYF.

The chain recombines TRBV30 with TRBJ2-1; tentative D call: TRBD1 (6 bases). Germline V gene sequence: CDR1 GTSNPN, CDR2 SVGIG (reference sequence). The CDR3 extends over 14 amino acids. Trimming left V 6 bases short and J 4 bases short, with 16 bases between. The CDR3 sequence is CACHRPQGYNEQFF. The CDR3 DNA reads as TGTGCCTGCCATCGGCCCCAGGGGTACAATGAGCAGTTCTTC.

This clone came up a few times. The gene calls are TRBV7-9 and TRBJ2-7; 9 bases align to TRBD1. Trimming cost V 5 bases and J 5 bases; bases outside gene matches: 16. From germline, CDR1 is SEHNR and CDR2 FQNEAQ (reference sequence). This CDR3 is built from 17 residues. CDR3 region: CASSAPGMGQGSNEQYF. As DNA, the CDR3 is TGTGCCAGCAGCGCACCCGGAATGGGACAGGGTTCAAACGAGCAGTACTTC.

This rearrangement joins TRBV7-9 to TRBJ2-1; no definite D call. CDR3 length: 12 amino acids. Trimming removed 5 bases from V and 6 bases from J, with 8 bases in between. Germline lookup yields CDR1 SEHNR and CDR2 FQNEAQ (reference sequence). CDR3 sequence: CASSPQSNEQFF. CDR3 sequence (DNA): TGTGCCAGCAGCCCGCAGAGCAATGAGCAGTTCTTC.

J is TRBJ2-7 and V is TRBV7-4, with D perhaps matching TRBD1 (6 bases). CDR3 length: 11 residues. Trimming stripped 9 bases from V and 3 bases from J, with 9 bases between. Germline V gene sequence: CDR1 SGHVT, CDR2 SQSDAQ. In nucleotides, the CDR3 is TGTGCCAGACCGACAGGCTACGAGCAGTACTTC. Translating it yields CARPTGYEQYF.

V usage is TRBV7-9 and J usage is TRBJ2-5; 8 bases line up with TRBD1. The CDR3 contains 14 residues. The trim removed 5 bases at V and 1 base at J, leaving 3 bases unmatched. The germline V gene has CDR1 SEHNR and CDR2 FQNEAQ (reference sequence). This CDR3 reads CASSPGQGQETQYF. Here the CDR3 DNA reads TGTGCCAGCAGCCCCGGACAGGGCCAAGAGACCCAGTACTTC.

In its sample, this clone was seen a few times. The chain joins TRBV6-1 to TRBJ2-2; 12 positions agree with TRBD2. The V gene's germline CDR1 is MNHNS and CDR2 SASEGT. J was trimmed by 5 bases and V by 7 bases; bases with no gene match: 5. CDR3 length: 15 residues. CDR3 protein: CASTGLAGTTGELFF. The CDR3 DNA is TGTGCCAGCACTGGACTAGCGGGGACAACCGGGGAGCTGTTTTTT.

The gene calls are TRBV7-2 and TRBJ1-2; the D is unclear. This CDR3 spans 16 amino acids. The germline gives CDR1 SGHTA, CDR2 FQGNSA. V was trimmed by 2 bases and J by 7 bases, leaving 20 bases between them. CDR3: CASSLLNRWEGGGYTF. DNA for the CDR3: TGTGCCAGCAGCTTACTTAATCGGTGGGAAGGCGGTGGCTACACCTTC.